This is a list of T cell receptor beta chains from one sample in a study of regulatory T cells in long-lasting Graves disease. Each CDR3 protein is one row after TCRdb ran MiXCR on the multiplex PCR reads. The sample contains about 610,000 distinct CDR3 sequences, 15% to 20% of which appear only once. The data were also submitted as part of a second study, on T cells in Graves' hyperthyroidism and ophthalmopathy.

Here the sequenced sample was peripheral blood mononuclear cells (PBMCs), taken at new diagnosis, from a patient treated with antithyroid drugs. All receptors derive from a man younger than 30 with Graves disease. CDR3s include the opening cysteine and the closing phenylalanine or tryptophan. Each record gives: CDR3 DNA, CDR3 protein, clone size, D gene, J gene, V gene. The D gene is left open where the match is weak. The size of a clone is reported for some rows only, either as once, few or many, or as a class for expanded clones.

CDR3 DNA: TGTGCCAGCAGCTTATTAGTTGGGACAGGGCAACAAGAGACCCAGTACTTC
CDR3 protein: CASSLLVGTGQQETQYF
clone size: many
D gene: TRBD1
J gene: TRBJ2-5
V gene: TRBV11-2

CDR3 DNA: TGTGCCAGCAGCCCGAGACTGATCTCTGGCGAAAACACCATATATTTT
CDR3 protein: CASSPRLISGENTIYF
clone size: -
D gene: -
J gene: TRBJ1-3
V gene: TRBV4-2

CDR3 DNA: TGTGCCAGCAGTTTCGGGACTAGTATGTACGAGCAGTACTTC
CDR3 protein: CASSFGTSMYEQYF
clone size: many
D gene: TRBD2
J gene: TRBJ2-7
V gene: TRBV27

CDR3 DNA: TGTGCCAGCAGCTTGGGACTAGGGACGGTAAATGAGCAGTTCTTC
CDR3 protein: CASSLGLGTVNEQFF
clone size: few
D gene: TRBD2
J gene: TRBJ2-1
V gene: TRBV7-6

CDR3 DNA: TGTGCCTGGAGTCGGACGGATACCTACGAGCAGTACTTC
CDR3 protein: CAWSRTDTYEQYF
clone size: many
D gene: -
J gene: TRBJ2-7
V gene: TRBV30

CDR3 DNA: TGCGCCAGCAGCGGAACAGGGGGCGCGGGTGAAGCTTTCTTT
CDR3 protein: CASSGTGGAGEAFF
clone size: -
D gene: TRBD1
J gene: TRBJ1-1
V gene: TRBV5-1

CDR3 DNA: TGTGCCAGCAGGCCAAGAGATCAGCCCAACTACGAGCAGTACTTC
CDR3 protein: CASRPRDQPNYEQYF
clone size: many
D gene: -
J gene: TRBJ2-7
V gene: TRBV6-1

CDR3 DNA: TGTGCCCCATGTGGGACGCTGCCTTGGGCCACAGATACGCAGTATTTT
CDR3 protein: CAPCGTLPWATDTQYF
clone size: few
D gene: -
J gene: TRBJ2-3
V gene: TRBV10-3

CDR3 DNA: TGTGCCTGGGGCAAACTAGCGGGAGGGCCCTACGAGCAGTACTTC
CDR3 protein: CAWGKLAGGPYEQYF
clone size: -
D gene: TRBD2
J gene: TRBJ2-7
V gene: TRBV30

CDR3 DNA: TGCGCCAGCAGCTCCAACAGGGGGCAATCTTATGGCTACACCTTC
CDR3 protein: CASSSNRGQSYGYTF
clone size: -
D gene: TRBD1
J gene: TRBJ1-2
V gene: TRBV5-1

CDR3 DNA: TGCAGTGCTAGTGCCAGGGTGGATTCACCCCTCCACTTT
CDR3 protein: CSASARVDSPLHF
clone size: many
D gene: -
J gene: TRBJ1-6
V gene: TRBV20-1

CDR3 DNA: TGCAGCGTAGGGATCACTTATGAAAAACTGTTTTTT
CDR3 protein: CSVGITYEKLFF
clone size: -
D gene: -
J gene: TRBJ1-4
V gene: TRBV29-1

CDR3 DNA: TGTGCCAGCAGCCAAGAGAGGAGGACGGGAAACACCATATATTTT
CDR3 protein: CASSQERRTGNTIYF
clone size: many
D gene: -
J gene: TRBJ1-3
V gene: TRBV3-1

CDR3 DNA: TGTGCCAGCAGTCTAGGACTAGCGGGCCCTACCGAGCAGTACTTC
CDR3 protein: CASSLGLAGPTEQYF
clone size: few
D gene: TRBD2
J gene: TRBJ2-7
V gene: TRBV6-1

CDR3 DNA: TGTGCCTGGAGTGTCGGGCAAAACACCGGGGAGCTGTTTTTT
CDR3 protein: CAWSVGQNTGELFF
clone size: few
D gene: -
J gene: TRBJ2-2
V gene: TRBV30

CDR3 DNA: TGTGCCACCAGCATAGGGGTAACCGGGGAGCTGTTTTTT
CDR3 protein: CATSIGVTGELFF
clone size: -
D gene: -
J gene: TRBJ2-2
V gene: TRBV15

CDR3 DNA: TGTGCCAGCAGTTTAGCTCCGACAAATGAGCAGTTCTTC
CDR3 protein: CASSLAPTNEQFF
clone size: many
D gene: -
J gene: TRBJ2-1
V gene: TRBV12-3/TRBV12-4

CDR3 DNA: TGCGCCAGCAGCCCCGGGGGGACTAGCGGGACCTACGAGCAGTACTTC
CDR3 protein: CASSPGGTSGTYEQYF
clone size: many
D gene: TRBD2
J gene: TRBJ2-7
V gene: TRBV5-1

CDR3 DNA: TGTGCCTGGTGGGCGGGGAACGGCTACACCTTC
CDR3 protein: CAWWAGNGYTF
clone size: many
D gene: -
J gene: TRBJ1-2
V gene: TRBV30

CDR3 DNA: TGTGCCATCAGTGAGGGCTCGGGCTATGGCTACACCTTC
CDR3 protein: CAISEGSGYGYTF
clone size: -
D gene: -
J gene: TRBJ1-2
V gene: TRBV10-3

CDR3 DNA: TGTGCCAGCAGGGCAGACAGGACGAAAAACACCATATATTTT
CDR3 protein: CASRADRTKNTIYF
clone size: few
D gene: -
J gene: TRBJ1-3
V gene: TRBV6-2/TRBV6-3

CDR3 DNA: TGTGCCAGCAGTCCCGAGGCCTCACTCTATAATTCACCCCTCCACTTT
CDR3 protein: CASSPEASLYNSPLHF
clone size: many
D gene: -
J gene: TRBJ1-6
V gene: TRBV27

CDR3 DNA: TGTGCCAGCAGTGACCCCGAGGCTAATGAGCAGTTCTTC
CDR3 protein: CASSDPEANEQFF
clone size: once
D gene: -
J gene: TRBJ2-1
V gene: TRBV2

CDR3 DNA: TGCGCCAGCAGCGTACGACCCGGGACAGACCTCTACGAGCAGTACTTC
CDR3 protein: CASSVRPGTDLYEQYF
clone size: -
D gene: TRBD1
J gene: TRBJ2-7
V gene: TRBV5-1

CDR3 DNA: TGTGCCAGCAGCTTAGATGATCTTTCACCCCTCCACTTT
CDR3 protein: CASSLDDLSPLHF
clone size: many
D gene: -
J gene: TRBJ1-6
V gene: TRBV11-3

CDR3 DNA: TGTGCCAGCAGCCAACAACCGGGACTAGCGTACAATGAGCAGTTCTTC
CDR3 protein: CASSQQPGLAYNEQFF
clone size: -
D gene: TRBD2
J gene: TRBJ2-1
V gene: TRBV4-1

CDR3 DNA: TGTGCCAGCAGCTTGGGATTCAGCGATGGAGCTTTCTTT
CDR3 protein: CASSLGFSDGAFF
clone size: few
D gene: -
J gene: TRBJ1-1
V gene: TRBV5-5

CDR3 DNA: TGTGCCAGCAGCGTAGCGTCCGTTGGGACTTTGGATGGCTACACCTTC
CDR3 protein: CASSVASVGTLDGYTF
clone size: -
D gene: -
J gene: TRBJ1-2
V gene: TRBV9

CDR3 DNA: TGTGCCAGCAGTCCTCAGCTACTAGCGGAAAACATCCAGTACTTC
CDR3 protein: CASSPQLLAENIQYF
clone size: -
D gene: TRBD2
J gene: TRBJ2-4
V gene: TRBV28

CDR3 DNA: TGTGCCAGCAGCCGCCTTACGGGAGGCCCGGTGTTCGATGAGCAGTTCTTC
CDR3 protein: CASSRLTGGPVFDEQFF
clone size: few
D gene: TRBD2
J gene: TRBJ2-1
V gene: TRBV7-6

CDR3 DNA: TGTGCCAGCAGCCAAGATTCGACTAGCGGGATTGGGGAGCTGTTTTTT
CDR3 protein: CASSQDSTSGIGELFF
clone size: many
D gene: TRBD2
J gene: TRBJ2-2
V gene: TRBV3-1

CDR3 DNA: TGTGCCAGCAGTTTAGGTTTAGCGGGACAAGGCGAGACCCAGTACTTC
CDR3 protein: CASSLGLAGQGETQYF
clone size: many
D gene: TRBD2
J gene: TRBJ2-5
V gene: TRBV12-3/TRBV12-4

CDR3 DNA: TGTGCCATCAGTGAGTCGGGTAGCGGGGTTAATGAGCAGTTCTTC
CDR3 protein: CAISESGSGVNEQFF
clone size: few
D gene: TRBD2
J gene: TRBJ2-1
V gene: TRBV10-3

CDR3 DNA: TGTGCCACCAGAATCGAAGAGACCCAGTACTTC
CDR3 protein: CATRIEETQYF
clone size: few
D gene: -
J gene: TRBJ2-5
V gene: TRBV24-1

CDR3 DNA: TGTGCCAGCAGCCATAGCGGTACGCAGTATTTT
CDR3 protein: CASSHSGTQYF
clone size: -
D gene: -
J gene: TRBJ2-3
V gene: TRBV13

CDR3 DNA: TGTGCCAGCAGCTTCGAGAGGGGGGGTGAAGCTTTCTTT
CDR3 protein: CASSFERGGEAFF
clone size: -
D gene: -
J gene: TRBJ1-1
V gene: TRBV5-6

CDR3 DNA: TGTGCCAGCAGCTCGGGGAGGAACACCGGGGAGCTGTTTTTT
CDR3 protein: CASSSGRNTGELFF
clone size: many
D gene: -
J gene: TRBJ2-2
V gene: TRBV7-9

CDR3 DNA: TGCAGTGCTAGAGGGGGACTAGCGGGAGGAGGCAATGAGCAGTTCTTC
CDR3 protein: CSARGGLAGGGNEQFF
clone size: many
D gene: TRBD2
J gene: TRBJ2-1
V gene: TRBV20-1

CDR3 DNA: TGTGCCAGCAGCGGACAGACTATTGGCAATCAGCCCCAGCATTTT
CDR3 protein: CASSGQTIGNQPQHF
clone size: few
D gene: -
J gene: TRBJ1-5
V gene: TRBV6-1

CDR3 DNA: TGCAGCGTCCTCGGGACTAGCGGGAGAAGTAGCACAGATACGCAGTATTTT
CDR3 protein: CSVLGTSGRSSTDTQYF
clone size: few
D gene: TRBD2
J gene: TRBJ2-3
V gene: TRBV29-1

CDR3 DNA: TGTGCCAGCAGCCCCGGGCCCCCGGAGGGGTCCTACGAGCAGTACTTC
CDR3 protein: CASSPGPPEGSYEQYF
clone size: many
D gene: -
J gene: TRBJ2-7
V gene: TRBV6-1

CDR3 DNA: TGTGCCAGCACCCCTAAGAGGGCGACAGCGGCGGGCGAGCAGTACTTC
CDR3 protein: CASTPKRATAAGEQYF
clone size: few
D gene: -
J gene: TRBJ2-7
V gene: TRBV6-1

CDR3 DNA: TGTGCCAGCAGAAGTACTGCGCGGAGCTCTGGGGCCAACGTCCTGACTTTC
CDR3 protein: CASRSTARSSGANVLTF
clone size: many
D gene: -
J gene: TRBJ2-6
V gene: TRBV28

CDR3 DNA: TGTGCCAGCAGCGAAAGCAGGGGGGGAAACACTGAAGCTTTCTTT
CDR3 protein: CASSESRGGNTEAFF
clone size: many
D gene: TRBD1
J gene: TRBJ1-1
V gene: TRBV3-1

CDR3 DNA: TGTGCCAGCAGTGAACGCGACGGCTACACCTTC
CDR3 protein: CASSERDGYTF
clone size: many
D gene: -
J gene: TRBJ1-2
V gene: TRBV25-1

CDR3 DNA: TGTGCCAGCAGTGGGGGACGCACGGCTTTCTTT
CDR3 protein: CASSGGRTAFF
clone size: -
D gene: -
J gene: TRBJ1-1
V gene: TRBV9

CDR3 DNA: TGTGCCAGCAGTGGACAGAGGAGCTCCTACGAGCAGTACTTC
CDR3 protein: CASSGQRSSYEQYF
clone size: many
D gene: -
J gene: TRBJ2-7
V gene: TRBV6-1

CDR3 DNA: TGTGCCAGCAGTTACTGGCCCAAACAGTACTTC
CDR3 protein: CASSYWPKQYF
clone size: many
D gene: -
J gene: TRBJ2-7
V gene: TRBV6-5

CDR3 DNA: TGTGCCAGCAGCGGACAGCCATCAGCTAACTATGGCTACACCTTC
CDR3 protein: CASSGQPSANYGYTF
clone size: many
D gene: -
J gene: TRBJ1-2
V gene: TRBV27